A single sample gave rise to the 16 T cell receptor beta chains below, sequenced in a study. TCRdb itself ran the RT-PCR reads through MiXCR, one entry per CDR3 protein. The table has about 700,000 distinct CDR3 sequences, 12% to 15% seen once; the top ten hold 3% to 4.5%. The specimen was memory CD4+ T cells from blood. The receptors come from a female donor in good health, serving as a healthy control.

Many counts were recorded for this clonotype. The CDR3 spells CASSYSEVYYEQYF. The CDR3 coding sequence is TGTGCCAGCAGTTACTCGGAGGTTTACTACGAGCAGTACTTC. This rearrangement joins TRBV6-5 to TRBJ2-7, with D perhaps TRBD2 (5 bases). The V and J ends lost 0 bases and 3 bases respectively, with 9 bases between them. The CDR3 runs 14 residues. Germline V lookup: CDR1 MNHEY, CDR2 SVGAGI.

This clonotype has a handful of counts. This chain links TRBV7-9 with TRBJ2-1; 7 nucleotides align to TRBD2. The CDR3 length is 13 residues. V shed 0 bases, J shed 8 bases, and the junction held 1 base outside the gene matches. The germline V gene has CDR1 SEHNR and CDR2 FQNEAQ (reference sequence). The CDR3 here is CASSLAAGDEQFF. The CDR3 DNA reads TGTGCCAGCAGCTTAGCGGCGGGGGATGAGCAGTTCTTC.

This clonotype has ten or more counts. The CDR3 is CASSRRGGETQYF. DNA for the CDR3: TGTGCCAGCAGCCGACGCGGGGGGGAGACCCAGTACTTC. J is TRBJ2-5 and V is TRBV7-2; 8 bases fit TRBD2. The V and J ends lost 5 bases and 5 bases, in that order; junction bases with no gene match: 4. The CDR3 has 13 amino acids. The V gene's germline CDR1 is SGHTA and CDR2 FQGNSA.

The sample holds a few counts of this clonotype. The chain recombines TRBV20-1 with TRBJ1-2; 7 bases are shared with TRBD1. The CDR3 is made up of 14 amino acids. J was trimmed by 8 bases and V by 0 bases; bases with no gene match: 9. The germline V gene encodes CDR1 DFQATT and CDR2 SNEGSKA (reference sequence). The CDR3 DNA reads TGCAGTGCTAGAGATCCACGGACAGGCCGGGGCTACACCTTC. It translates to CSARDPRTGRGYTF.

This clonotype was detected ten times or more. The CDR3 coding sequence is TGTGCCAGCAGGACTTCCACCTACGAGCAGTACTTC. This gives the protein CASRTSTYEQYF. The V gene is TRBV6-2 or TRBV6-3, the J gene TRBJ2-7, with D uncertain. V lost 6 bases, J lost 2 bases, and 8 bases lay in between. The CDR3 runs 12 residues. CDR1 is MNHEY, CDR2 SVGEGT, per germline.

This chain uses TRBV6-5 with TRBJ1-6; no clear D gene. Trimming took 2 bases from V and 2 from J, leaving 7 bases between them. This CDR3 is 15 amino acids long. Germline values: CDR1 MNHEY, CDR2 SVGAGI. CDR3 loop: CASSYTLPYNSPLHF. The DNA for the CDR3 is TGTGCCAGCAGTTACACACTGCCCTATAATTCACCCCTCCACTTT.

The chain links TRBV30 to TRBJ1-3; D not resolved. The germline V gene encodes CDR1 GTSNPN and CDR2 SVGIG (reference sequence). CDR3 length equals 12 residues. Trimming pared 4 bases from V and 5 bases from J, leaving 9 bases between. CDR3 DNA: TGTGCCTGGAACCGGGGAAGAAACACCATATATTTT. This sequence encodes CAWNRGRNTIYF.

This clonotype appeared many times. V usage is TRBV10-3 and J usage is TRBJ2-7, with D possibly matching TRBD1 (6 bases). Germline CDR1 ENHRY, CDR2 SYGVKD. Trimming took off 4 bases at V and 1 base at J, with 14 bases between the two ends. The CDR3 extends over 15 amino acids. CDR3 DNA: TGTGCCATCAGTGTTGGTACAGGGATATCCTACGAGCAGTACTTC. It is translated as CAISVGTGISYEQYF.

This clonotype was seen more than once but under ten times. The V gene is TRBV6-5, the J gene TRBJ2-4; the match to TRBD1 covers 8 bases. Germline V gene sequence: CDR1 MNHEY, CDR2 SVGAGI. V trimming: 6 bases; J trimming: 4 bases; junction bases outside the gene matches: 5. The CDR3 is 14 amino acids. As DNA, the CDR3 is TGTGCCAGCAGCCAAGGGACAGGAAAAAACATTCAGTACTTC. Its protein product is CASSQGTGKNIQYF.

This clonotype was counted only a few times. The chain combines TRBV20-1 with TRBJ2-3; the D gene is possibly TRBD2 (6 bases). V was trimmed by 0 bases and J by 1 base, leaving 14 bases between them. This CDR3 is 16 amino acids long. Germline V gene sequence: CDR1 DFQATT, CDR2 SNEGSKA (reference sequence). The CDR3, as DNA: TGCAGTGCTAGAGATCGGGTATTAGCGGGCACAGATACGCAGTATTTT. Its protein is CSARDRVLAGTDTQYF.

This clonotype turned up a few times. The chain employs TRBV4-3 and TRBJ2-5, with TRBD2 as a possible D gene (5 bases). V was pared by 0 bases and J by 14 bases, with 13 bases between. This CDR3 has 12 amino acids. Germline V CDR1 and CDR2: LGHNA, YSLEER. CDR3 protein: CASSQDRRTYYF. CDR3 nucleotide sequence: TGCGCCAGCAGCCAAGATCGGAGGACTTATTACTTC.

The sample holds a few counts of this clonotype. CDR3 bases: TGTGCCAGCAGCAGGGGACCAGTTAAAGCTAATGAAAAACTGTTTTTT. It specifies CASSRGPVKANEKLFF. The V gene is TRBV7-6, the J gene TRBJ1-4; D perhaps matches TRBD1 (5 bases). CDR1 is SGHVS and CDR2 is FNYEAQ in the germline V gene. The CDR3 is 16 residues long. V was clipped by 5 bases and J by 3 bases, with 16 bases between them.

This clonotype has a single count. The rearrangement joins TRBV7-2 to TRBJ1-5, with 8 bases matching TRBD1. CDR1 and CDR2 from the germline V gene are SGHTA and FQGNSA. V gave up 1 base and J gave up 7 bases; unmatched junction bases: 6. The CDR3 runs to 15 residues. CDR3 bases: TGTGCCAGCAGCTTAGAGGGACAGGCGAGGCAGCCCCAGCATTTT. This translates into CASSLEGQARQPQHF. The whole variable domain, filled in from reference TRBV7-2 and TRBJ1-5, reads GAGVSQSPSNKVTEKGKDVELRCDPISGHTALYWYRQSLGQGLEFLIYFQGNSAPDKSGLPSDRFSAERTGGSVSTLTIQRTQQEDSAVYLCASSLEGQARQPQHFGDGTRLSIL.

This clonotype has only a few counts. CDR3 in DNA: TGTGCCAGCAGCGAAAGCGGGAGTTACAATGAGCAGTTCTTC. It translates to CASSESGSYNEQFF. V and J are TRBV7-2 and TRBJ2-1, with TRBD2 identical over 8 bases. With 5 bases clipped from V and 4 bases from J, the junction kept 4 bases outside the gene matches. Germline V gene lookup returns CDR1 SGHTA and CDR2 FQGNSA. This CDR3 is 14 amino acids long. The whole variable domain, remainder taken from reference TRBV7-2 and TRBJ2-1, is GAGVSQSPSNKVTEKGKDVELRCDPISGHTALYWYRQSLGQGLEFLIYFQGNSAPDKSGLPSDRFSAERTGGSVSTLTIQRTQQEDSAVYLCASSESGSYNEQFFGPGTRLTVL.

This clonotype was recorded at least ten times. The V and J genes are TRBV5-6 and TRBJ2-2; D unresolved. This CDR3 has 13 residues. CDR1 is SGHDT, CDR2 YYEEEE, per germline. V lost 4 bases, J lost 3 bases, and 7 bases lay in between. The CDR3 bases are TGTGCCAGCAGCCTCCCATACACCGGGGAGCTGTTTTTT. Translation gives CASSLPYTGELFF.

The gene calls are TRBV9 and TRBJ2-3; D remains unclear. Germline V gene data show CDR1 as SGDLS and CDR2 as YYNGEE. The CDR3 contains 14 residues. V gave up 2 bases and J gave up 4 bases, with 11 bases separating them. The CDR3 sequence is CASSVDPAADTQYF. CDR3 in DNA: TGTGCCAGCAGCGTCGATCCAGCCGCAGATACGCAGTATTTT.